A selection of T cell receptor beta chains follows, all from one sample in a study of blood T cell repertoires in COVID-19. Generated by immunoSEQ multiplex PCR, the TCRdb table keeps only in-frame clones and is missing some. The table records roughly 60,000 clones, approximately 80% of them present only once. Material for sequencing was peripheral blood. The source is a human donor in a cohort sampled during active COVID-19. Each CDR3 is given without its conserved first and last residue. A D gene is named only where the DNA matches it firmly.

ASSRPGADTQY,-,TRBV10-2
ASTGESVKPQH,-,TRBV6-5
ASSLYIGGAGETQY,TRBD1,TRBV5-5
ASSLEENQPQH,-,TRBV12-3/TRBV12-4
ASSFTGGVNYGYT,-,TRBV27
ASRAQGAREQF,TRBD1,TRBV5-4
ASSSQGEGNTIY,TRBD1,TRBV28
ASSWTSGGQETQY,TRBD2,TRBV5-4
ASSLGDRVRGTDTQY,TRBD1,TRBV28
ASSGRQGWNTIY,TRBD1,TRBV2
ASSRSRTSPNIQY,TRBD2,TRBV2
ASSRGEGTYNEQF,TRBD2,TRBV4-1
ASSPLSPGHLYNEQF,-,TRBV2
ASSQEGLSSGANVLT,-,TRBV4-2
ASSINTGELF,-,TRBV28
ASSLRPTRGDEQY,-,TRBV6-6
ASSLSRLAGVSTDTQY,TRBD2,TRBV7-8
ASSKQGSLTEAF,-,TRBV28
ASSFSGLGNEQF,TRBD2,TRBV7-2
ASSVGAGGTMSGYT,TRBD1,TRBV9
ASSQVQPNTEAF,-,TRBV3-1/TRBV3-2
ASSGQPGTEAF,-,TRBV19
ASSTGGSDNEQF,TRBD1,TRBV5-4
ASSLTGTGGSGELF,TRBD1,TRBV5-4
ASASGTKGNQPQH,-,TRBV28
ASKGEGHNSPLH,-,TRBV11-3
ASSYGGHTDTQY,-,TRBV7-3
ASKNLAGVDEQY,TRBD2,TRBV6-5
ASSWGGSGILGNEQF,TRBD2,TRBV7-9
ATQGSSYNSPLH,-,TRBV7-9
ASSAGRGSRGQPQH,-,TRBV2
ASRTGTSGIATQY,TRBD2,TRBV5-1
ASSQTGFTEAF,TRBD1,TRBV5-1
ASSPWGTGEGYIEQY,-,TRBV7-9
SASRAGGSGYEQY,TRBD2,TRBV20-1
ASSLGAGLGRNEKLF,-,TRBV5-1
SASGLTGAQETQY,TRBD1,TRBV20-1
ASSIGTPGANVLT,-,TRBV19
ATPRAGESSYNEQF,-,TRBV10-2
ASSRQGLNEKLF,TRBD1,TRBV27
ASSQIQGIEKLF,-,TRBV3-1/TRBV3-2
ASSQFGGDDQPQH,-,TRBV16
ASSIKQGNNQPQH,TRBD1,TRBV19
ASSRSYEQY,-,TRBV6-6
ASSVTSGGYNEQF,TRBD2,TRBV7-3
ASSSWTGVNEKLF,TRBD1,TRBV5-6
ASSTQGAGSEAF,TRBD1,TRBV5-1
ASSPGFRETQY,-,TRBV11-3
AWARNRGNEQY,TRBD1,TRBV30
ASKSQVQETQY,-,TRBV27
ASSQLPTVASGSNEQF,TRBD2,TRBV4-1
AWGQGAQGYT,TRBD1,TRBV30
ASSYPQGSGTGELF,-,TRBV6-5
ASSLGQGLTGELF,TRBD1,TRBV5-1
ASSQSPSYGTDTQY,-,TRBV4-1
ASSPSGTGETQY,TRBD1,TRBV5-4
ASSLVGAREYYGYT,-,TRBV7-9
ASSPMSSSYNEQF,-,TRBV7-7
ASSFAGDGETQY,-,TRBV5-1